The 14 T cell receptor beta chains below were found in one sample sequenced in a study of blood T cell repertoires in COVID-19. The data were produced by immunoSEQ multiplex PCR, yet TCRdb's version contains in-frame clones alone and is incomplete. The table shows almost 70,000 clones, with roughly nine tenths occurring only once. The specimen was peripheral blood. These receptor sequences come from a woman between 45 and 60 years old with active COVID-19.

CDR3 residues: CASSRDPGKLFF. The DNA of the CDR3 is TGTGCCAGCTCACGGGATCCGGGAAAACTGTTTTTT. The genes are TRBV6-5 and TRBJ1-4; D unclear. Germline-derived CDR1 and CDR2 are MNHEY and SVGAGI. The CDR3 covers 12 residues. V lost 8 bases, J lost 10 bases, and 14 bases lay in between.

This chain links TRBV27 with TRBJ2-5; TRBD2 matches 11 bases. The CDR3 is made up of 16 amino acids. From germline, CDR1 is MNHEY and CDR2 SMNVEV (reference sequence). Trimming removed 7 bases from V and 0 bases from J; junction bases left unmatched: 7. The CDR3 protein is CASTPYSGRDQETQYF. The CDR3 DNA is TGTGCCAGCACCCCATATAGCGGGAGGGACCAAGAGACCCAGTACTTC.

The chain is built from TRBV27 and TRBJ2-7; weak D call: TRBD2 (7 bases). CDR3 length: 13 residues. Germline assignment: CDR1 MNHEY and CDR2 SMNVEV (reference sequence). V was cut by 6 bases and J by 9 bases, with 18 bases left in between. The CDR3 here is CASSLRGAKGQYF. The DNA for the CDR3 is TGTGCCAGCAGCCTCCGGGGGGCCAAAGGGCAGTACTTC.

This sequence joins TRBV9 and TRBJ1-2; TRBD1 agrees at 8 bases. CDR1 and CDR2 from the germline V gene are SGDLS and YYNGEE. V lost 5 bases and J lost 6; bases outside the gene matches: 9. The CDR3 extends over 14 amino acids. CDR3 sequence reads: CASSRTGGNNGYTF. The CDR3 coding sequence is TGTGCCAGCAGTCGAACAGGGGGAAACAATGGCTACACCTTC.

The chain employs TRBV10-2 and TRBJ2-5, with 9 bases lining up with TRBD2. Losses at the gene ends were 6 bases for V and 9 bases for J; bases not matched to a gene: 14. Germline V gene sequence: CDR1 WSHSY, CDR2 SAAADI. This CDR3 has 15 residues. This CDR3 is CASRGSSGGLKAQYF. CDR3 nucleotides: TGCGCCAGCAGAGGGAGTAGCGGGGGACTAAAGGCCCAGTACTTC.

The V gene is TRBV7-4, the J gene TRBJ2-7, with a possible D match to TRBD2 (5 bases). Germline V lookup: CDR1 SGHVT, CDR2 SQSDAQ. This CDR3 region has 16 residues. Trimming took off 2 bases at V and 2 bases at J, with 16 bases between the two ends. The CDR3, as DNA: TGTGCCAGCAGCTTATATATTTGGCGGGTGACCTACGAGCAGTACTTC. Translation: CASSLYIWRVTYEQYF.

The genes are TRBV25-1 and TRBJ2-7; tentative D call: TRBD2 (6 bases). Germline V CDR1 and CDR2: MGHDK, SYGVNS. The CDR3 covers 15 residues. The V gene lost 2 bases and the J gene lost 2 bases, with 13 bases spanning the gap. The CDR3 sequence: CASSETGVTAYEQYF. The CDR3 coding sequence is TGTGCCAGCAGTGAAACGGGGGTCACCGCCTACGAGCAGTACTTC.

The chain combines TRBV5-8 with TRBJ2-2, with D tentatively TRBD2 (6 bases). The germline CDR1 and CDR2 sequences are SGHTS and YDEGEE. V was shortened by 1 base and J by 7 bases, with 14 bases between the two germline ends. The CDR3 has 15 amino acids. The CDR3, as DNA: TGTGCCAGCAGCTTGCTACTAGCCTCTGGCGGGGAGCTGTTTTTT. It codes for CASSLLLASGGELFF.

V is TRBV29-1 and J is TRBJ1-1, with D unclear. This CDR3 has 12 residues. With 8 bases removed from V and 3 bases from J, the gap between germline ends came to 13 bases. CDR1 is SQVTM, CDR2 ANQGSEA, per germline. CDR3 in amino acids: CSTMSVDTEAFF. CDR3 coding DNA: TGCAGCACCATGTCAGTCGACACTGAAGCTTTCTTT.

The V gene is TRBV7-9, the J gene TRBJ1-6; TRBD1 agrees at 9 bases. After removal of 5 bases from V and 7 bases from J, the junction contained 6 bases not matched to a gene. The CDR3 is 15 residues long. The V gene's germline CDR1 is SEHNR and CDR2 FQNEAQ (reference sequence). CDR3 residues: CASSRTGTGNSPLHF. CDR3 nucleotide sequence: TGTGCCAGCAGCCGCACCGGGACAGGGAATTCACCCCTCCACTTT.

The rearrangement links TRBV4-1 to TRBJ1-4; D perhaps matches TRBD1 (5 bases). The germline V gene has CDR1 MGHRA and CDR2 YSYEKL. The CDR3 contains 13 residues. Between the trimmed V and J ends, which lost 1 base and 8 bases, there was a span of 8 bases. CDR3 nucleotide sequence: TGCGCCAGCAGCCAAGGGGGGGTCGAAAAACTGTTTTTT. Residues: CASSQGGVEKLFF.

J is TRBJ2-1 and V is TRBV15; 8 nucleotides agree with TRBD1. CDR3 length equals 14 residues. Losses at the gene ends were 1 base for V and 6 bases for J; bases not matched to a gene: 2. Germline CDR1 is LNHNV and CDR2 is YYDKDF (reference sequence). The CDR3 spells CATSRVGTGNEQFF. Written as DNA, the CDR3 is TGTGCCACCAGCAGAGTGGGGACAGGCAATGAGCAGTTCTTC.

The V call is TRBV3-1 (or the pseudogene TRBV3-2), the J call TRBJ1-6; D perhaps matches TRBD1 (5 bases). The CDR3 covers 14 residues. Trimming pared 0 bases from V and 10 bases from J, leaving 10 bases between. Per the germline V gene, CDR1 is LGHDT and CDR2 is YNNKEL (reference sequence). The CDR3 region has the DNA TGTGCCAGCAGCCAAGAACGGGGGATCTCACCCCTCCACTTT. This codes for CASSQERGISPLHF.

This chain joins TRBV5-1 and TRBJ1-4; weak D call: TRBD1 (5 bases). The V gene's germline CDR1 is SGHRS and CDR2 YFSETQ. V lost 0 bases and J lost 8, with 14 bases in between. The CDR3 extends over 15 amino acids. The CDR3 reads CASSLAGGVGEKLFF. The CDR3 DNA follows: TGCGCCAGCAGCTTGGCCGGAGGGGTCGGGGAAAAACTGTTTTTT.